Each of the 29 T cell receptor beta chains below was sequenced from the same sample in a study of radiotherapy plus CTLA-4 blockade in lung cancer. TCRdb's table, derived via immunoSEQ multiplex PCR, lists solely in-frame clones and lacks some. The sample has about 88,000 clones, 72% seen once. Source: peripheral blood, taken from a patient treated with radiotherapy plus ipilimumab. The receptors derive from a human donor with non-small cell lung cancer that progressed on radiotherapy plus ipilimumab.

This clone was observed a handful of times. The rearrangement links TRBV10-2 to TRBJ1-1; D is unresolved. This CDR3 is built from 11 residues. Germline lookup yields CDR1 WSHSY and CDR2 SAAADI. The V end lost 2 bases, the J end lost 10 bases, and 8 bases lay between the germline ends. This CDR3 reads CASSEGHVAFF. CDR3 nucleotide sequence: TGCGCCAGCAGTGAGGGGCACGTAGCTTTCTTT.

The chain couples TRBV30 to TRBJ2-7, with D possibly being TRBD1 (5 bases). V was clipped by 0 bases and J by 0 bases, with 9 bases between them. Germline CDR1 reads GTSNPN; CDR2 reads SVGIG (reference sequence). CDR3 length: 14 residues. The CDR3 sequence: CAWSVGVGSYEQYF. In DNA form, the CDR3 reads TGTGCCTGGAGTGTAGGGGTAGGCTCCTACGAGCAGTACTTC.

The V and J genes are TRBV5-8 and TRBJ2-5; 7 positions agree with TRBD1. The V gene's germline CDR1 is SGHTS and CDR2 YDEGEE. Germline trimming cut 4 bases from V and 1 base from J; bases unmatched to any gene: 7. The CDR3 is 15 amino acids. CDR3 DNA sequence: TGTGCCAGCAGCGACATACACAGGGGCCAAGAGACCCAGTACTTC. It encodes CASSDIHRGQETQYF.

The rearrangement links TRBV19 to TRBJ1-4, with 9 bases fitting TRBD1. V lost 5 bases to trimming and J lost 0 bases; unmatched junction nucleotides: 4. The CDR3 is 16 amino acids. Germline CDR1 is LNHDA and CDR2 is SQIVND (reference sequence). The CDR3 nucleotides are TGTGCCAGTAGTGGGACAGGGTATGCAACTAATGAAAAACTGTTTTTT. The encoded protein is CASSGTGYATNEKLFF.

In its sample, this clone was seen a few times. The CDR3 region has the DNA TGTGCCAGCAGCTTACAGGGGAGCGGCACCGGGGAGCTGTTTTTT. Protein product: CASSLQGSGTGELFF. The genes are TRBV7-9 and TRBJ2-2, with a possible D match to TRBD1 (6 bases). V was clipped by 2 bases and J by 4 bases, with 11 bases between them. Per germline, CDR1 SEHNR and CDR2 FQNEAQ (reference sequence). The CDR3 contains 15 residues.

This chain links TRBV11-2 with TRBJ1-1, with D tentatively TRBD1 (5 bases). CDR3 length: 14 residues. V was cut by 1 base and J by 2 bases, with 8 bases left in between. CDR1 and CDR2 from the germline V gene are SGHAT and FQNNGV. The CDR3 loop reads CASSLGQGNTEAFF. The CDR3 DNA sequence: TGTGCCAGCAGCTTAGGTCAGGGTAACACTGAAGCTTTCTTT. Complete variable domain (other parts from reference TRBV11-2 and TRBJ1-1): EAGVAQSPRYKIIEKRQSVAFWCNPISGHATLYWYQQILGQGPKLLIQFQNNGVVDDSQLPKDRFSAERLKGVDSTLKIQPAKLEDSAVYLCASSLGQGNTEAFFGQGTRLTVV.

The chain uses TRBV30 and TRBJ1-2; 9 nucleotides align to TRBD1. The CDR3 has 16 amino acids. CDR1 GTSNPN and CDR2 SVGIG come from the germline V gene (reference sequence). V lost 5 bases and J lost 5; bases outside the gene matches: 15. This CDR3 reads CAWVKKGQGPGYGYTF. The CDR3 DNA reads as TGTGCCTGGGTAAAAAAGGGACAGGGCCCGGGATATGGCTACACCTTC.

This clone was counted ten times or more. The V call is TRBV2, the J call TRBJ1-4; D is uncertain. V was clipped by 3 bases and J by 1 base, with 3 bases between them. CDR1 and CDR2 (germline): SNHLY, FYNNEI. This CDR3 region has 13 residues. CDR3 sequence: CASSDRTNEKLFF. The CDR3 DNA is TGTGCCAGCAGTGACAGAACTAATGAAAAACTGTTTTTT.

The rearrangement uses TRBV27 and TRBJ1-2; D uncertain. The germline V gene has CDR1 MNHEY and CDR2 SMNVEV (reference sequence). The germline V and J ends were trimmed by 1 base and 8 bases, with 14 bases remaining between them. This CDR3 region has 14 residues. The CDR3 sequence: CASSLYMGSWGYTF. The DNA of the CDR3 is TGTGCCAGCAGTTTATATATGGGGTCTTGGGGCTACACCTTC.

The chain combines TRBV5-4 with TRBJ2-1; TRBD2 aligns across 13 bases. This CDR3 is built from 16 residues. V shed 4 bases and J 6 bases; nucleotides not matched to a gene: 7. Germline values: CDR1 SGHNT, CDR2 YYREEE (reference sequence). The CDR3 DNA reads TGTGCCAGCAGCCCTGGCCGGACTAGCGGGAGCAATGAGCAGTTCTTC. Its protein product is CASSPGRTSGSNEQFF. The full variable domain, with the rest looked up from reference TRBV5-4 and TRBJ2-1, is ETGVTQSPTHLIKTRGQQVTLRCSSQSGHNTVSWYQQALGQGPQFIFQYYREEENGRGNFPPRFSGLQFPNYSSELNVNALELDDSALYLCASSPGRTSGSNEQFFGPGTRLTVL.

V is TRBV6-5 and J is TRBJ1-2; no firm D call. With 5 bases removed from V and 2 bases from J, the gap between germline ends came to 9 bases. Germline values: CDR1 MNHEY, CDR2 SVGAGI. The CDR3 covers 13 residues. As DNA, the CDR3 is TGTGCCAGCAGTGAAGTCGGAAACTATGGCTACACCTTC. It yields the protein CASSEVGNYGYTF.

The count of this clone is one. The chain has TRBV28 and TRBJ1-5, with TRBD1 as a possible D gene (5 bases). V was pared by 6 bases and J by 4 bases, with 13 bases between. Germline values: CDR1 MDHEN, CDR2 SYDVKM. The CDR3 has 14 residues. The CDR3 DNA reads as TGTGCCAGCAGAGCCTCGGGACCGAATCAGCCCCAGCATTTT. It translates to CASRASGPNQPQHF.

V usage is TRBV27 and J usage is TRBJ2-7; D unresolved. The CDR3 sequence is 14 residues long. V lost 6 bases and J lost 6, with 18 bases in between. CDR1 MNHEY and CDR2 SMNVEV come from the germline V gene (reference sequence). CDR3 nucleotide sequence: TGTGCCAGCAGGTCGATAGGCGTTATCCGCGAGCAGTACTTC. Residues: CASRSIGVIREQYF.

The V gene is TRBV12-5, the J gene TRBJ2-1; 11 bases match TRBD2. The V and J ends lost 0 bases and 7 bases, in that order; junction bases with no gene match: 11. This CDR3 is built from 18 residues. The germline V gene encodes CDR1 LGHNT and CDR2 FRNRAP. The CDR3 reads CASGLVVVGTSGKNEQFF. The DNA for the CDR3 is TGTGCTAGTGGTTTGGTCGTGGTCGGGACTAGCGGAAAGAATGAGCAGTTCTTC.

This clone was observed a handful of times. This chain joins TRBV5-1 and TRBJ2-5; D not resolved. Trimming removed 4 bases from V and 1 base from J, with 11 bases in between. The CDR3 extends over 14 amino acids. The germline V gene encodes CDR1 SGHRS and CDR2 YFSETQ. The CDR3 is CASSPAGLQETQYF. DNA of the CDR3: TGCGCCAGCAGCCCCGCCGGGCTCCAAGAGACCCAGTACTTC.

This clone was found a few times. J is TRBJ2-1 and V is TRBV27; D unclear. The CDR3 spans 15 residues. V was shortened by 5 bases and J by 0 bases, with 11 bases between the two germline ends. The germline V gene encodes CDR1 MNHEY and CDR2 SMNVEV (reference sequence). DNA for the CDR3: TGTGCCAGCAGTCTTGACTCGAGCTCCTACAATGAGCAGTTCTTC. This translates into CASSLDSSSYNEQFF.

The chain combines TRBV7-8 with TRBJ2-5; D is ambiguous. V was shortened by 0 bases and J by 5 bases, with 7 bases between the two germline ends. The CDR3 loop spans 13 amino acids. CDR1 SGHVS and CDR2 FQNEAQ come from the germline V gene. The CDR3 DNA reads as TGTGCCAGCAGCTTAGCAGCCAGGGAGACCCAGTACTTC. This codes for CASSLAARETQYF.

This clone showed up just once. The chain is built from TRBV2 and TRBJ2-1; 13 nucleotides agree with TRBD2. The CDR3 has 14 residues. CDR1 is SNHLY, CDR2 FYNNEI, per germline. With V trimmed by 7 bases and J by 7 bases, 4 bases remained unmatched. CDR3 bases: TGTGCCAGCACTGGGACTAGCGGGACGAATGAGCAGTTCTTC. Translating gives CASTGTSGTNEQFF. Complete variable domain (other parts from reference TRBV2 and TRBJ2-1): EPEVTQTPSHQVTQMGQEVILRCVPISNHLYFYWYRQILGQKVEFLVSFYNNEISEKSEIFDDQFSVERPDGSNFTLKIRSTKLEDSAMYFCASTGTSGTNEQFFGPGTRLTVL.

The chain recombines TRBV2 with TRBJ2-5; D remains unclear. V lost 5 bases and J 1 base, leaving 11 bases between the germline ends. Germline CDR1 and CDR2: SNHLY and FYNNEI. The length of the CDR3 is 14 residues. CDR3 DNA: TGTGCCAGCAGTTTGCACGGCTCCCAAGAGACCCAGTACTTC. It translates to CASSLHGSQETQYF.

This clone has only one observation. The J gene is TRBJ1-1, the V gene TRBV6-5; TRBD1 aligns across 7 bases. Germline CDR1 is MNHEY and CDR2 is SVGAGI. J was trimmed by 1 base and V by 6 bases; bases with no gene match: 8. The CDR3 runs to 15 residues. The CDR3 nucleotides are TGTGCCAGCAGACCTAGACAGGGTCGGAACACTGAAGCTTTCTTT. Translating gives CASRPRQGRNTEAFF.

The chain links TRBV5-1 to TRBJ2-4, with 13 bases that match TRBD2. The V segment lost 4 bases and the J segment 9 bases; nucleotides outside the gene matches: 10. Per the germline V gene, CDR1 is SGHRS and CDR2 is YFSETQ. CDR3 length: 16 amino acids. CDR3 DNA sequence: TGCGCCAGCAGCCGCACAGGACTAGCGGGAGAGGGCATTCAGTACTTC. It specifies CASSRTGLAGEGIQYF.

The genes are TRBV4-3 and TRBJ1-1; possibly TRBD1 for D (5 bases). CDR3 length: 12 amino acids. The ends were cut back, 4 bases at V and 5 bases at J, with 8 bases in the middle. The germline V gene has CDR1 LGHNA and CDR2 YSLEER. The CDR3 here is CASSRGRTEAFF. The CDR3 region has the DNA TGCGCCAGCAGCCGGGGGAGGACTGAAGCTTTCTTT.

This clone was detected a few times. This chain uses TRBV6-5 with TRBJ2-7, with a weak D call TRBD1 (6 bases). In germline, CDR1 is MNHEY, CDR2 SVGAGI. V dropped 4 bases and J dropped 3 bases, with 10 bases sitting between them. The CDR3 is 13 amino acids. CDR3 bases: TGTGCCAGCAGTTCGGGACATTTCTACGAGCAGTACTTC. This codes for CASSSGHFYEQYF.

This chain links TRBV15 with TRBJ2-1; weak D call: TRBD2 (5 bases). The CDR3 runs 18 residues. Germline lookup yields CDR1 LNHNV and CDR2 YYDKDF (reference sequence). Between the trimmed V and J ends, which lost 2 bases and 0 bases, there was a span of 17 bases. The CDR3 region has the DNA TGTGCCACCAGCAGAATGACCGGGAACCTCGGCTCCTACAATGAGCAGTTCTTC. Translating gives CATSRMTGNLGSYNEQFF. The entire variable domain, with the rest obtained from reference TRBV15 and TRBJ2-1, is as follows: DAMVIQNPRYQVTQFGKPVTLSCSQTLNHNVMYWYQQKSSQAPKLLFHYYDKDFNNEADTPDNFQSRRPNTSFCFLDIRSPGLGDTAMYLCATSRMTGNLGSYNEQFFGPGTRLTVL.

This clone has a handful of counts. V is TRBV18 and J is TRBJ2-2; 12 bases align to TRBD2. This CDR3 comprises 15 residues. V was pared by 6 bases and J by 4 bases, with 3 bases of the junction left unmatched. Germline CDR1 is KGHSH and CDR2 is LQKENI. CDR3 nucleotide sequence: TGTGCCAGCTCCGAACTAGCGGGAGGCACCGGGGAGCTGTTTTTT. Its translation: CASSELAGGTGELFF.

This clone was observed a handful of times. Here the CDR3 reads CASSPNHRDESHEQYF. DNA for the CDR3: TGTGCCAGTAGTCCTAACCACCGGGACGAAAGCCACGAGCAGTACTTC. The J gene is TRBJ2-7, the V gene TRBV19; the D gene could be TRBD1 or TRBD2 (5 bases each). V was clipped by 5 bases and J by 5 bases, with 22 bases between them. The germline V gene encodes CDR1 LNHDA and CDR2 SQIVND (reference sequence). This CDR3 has 16 amino acids. The complete variable domain, with remaining parts taken from reference TRBV19 and TRBJ2-7, reads DGGITQSPKYLFRKEGQNVTLSCEQNLNHDAMYWYRQDPGQGLRLIYYSQIVNDFQKGDIAEGYSVSREKKESFPLTVTSAQKNPTAFYLCASSPNHRDESHEQYFGPGTRLTVT.

The genes are TRBV10-3 and TRBJ1-1; D perhaps matches TRBD1 (5 bases). The CDR3 totals 15 residues. CDR1 and CDR2 from the germline V gene are ENHRY and SYGVKD. The germline V and J ends were trimmed by 6 bases and 0 bases, with 14 bases remaining between them. CDR3 in DNA: TGTGCCATCAGGGGGGGAATGGAAATGAACACTGAAGCTTTCTTT. Its protein product is CAIRGGMEMNTEAFF.

The chain uses TRBV29-1 and TRBJ2-3; the match to TRBD2 covers 12 bases. The CDR3 extends over 15 amino acids. V lost 1 base and J lost 3; bases outside the gene matches: 2. The germline gives CDR1 SQVTM, CDR2 ANQGSEA. CDR3 bases: TGCAGCGTTGAAGGTCTAGCGGGAGGGACAGATACGCAGTATTTT. Amino acid sequence: CSVEGLAGGTDTQYF.

The rearrangement uses TRBV4-1 and TRBJ2-7; TRBD1 matches at 8 bases. The CDR3 runs to 19 residues. V was clipped by 1 base and J by 5 bases; unmatched bases: 19. From germline, CDR1 is MGHRA and CDR2 YSYEKL. The CDR3 DNA reads as TGCGCCAGCAGCCAAGGGAGGTTGAGACAGGGGACCTTGGTCGACGAGCAGTACTTC. Translated: CASSQGRLRQGTLVDEQYF.